This TCR beta chain emerged from a study of cytomegalovirus exposure and HLA in healthy donors (dated by TCRdb to 2016 to 2017). Regarding the complete study: The 670 or so repertoires of the first cohort and the roughly 110 validation repertoires were produced on the same platform, according to a later analysis. The aim of the study was to test whether cataloging public T cell receptors could identify signatures of past pathogen exposure. Along with the roughly 670-subject first cohort, a separate validation cohort of over a hundred different subjects was used. The study combined high-throughput TCR immunosequencing, statistical association of individual TCRs with disease status, and machine learning to predict cytomegalovirus infection status. What the work shows at the level of the full study, not this receptor alone: In a later analysis, TCRs clustered in the first cohort were found to also tend to co-occur in the roughly 120 validation repertoires, with approximately 95% of cluster scores above 0. A later analysis had no HLA typing for the validation cohort, so co-occurrence there was scored across all 110 or so repertoires. A total of about 150 TCR beta chains were listed by the study as associated with cytomegalovirus. It was suggested by the authors that the approach could potentially be generalized to other disease states and immunological phenotypes. Cytomegalovirus status was reported to be diagnosed by the classifier with high specificity and sensitivity in both the original and validation cohorts. Most TCR sequences were seen in very few donors, while some public TCRs were found in many individuals. Three of the identified cytomegalovirus-associated TCR beta chains were confirmed in vitro to be specific for cytomegalovirus antigens.

Preparation of the library involved the immunoSEQ multiplex PCR assay. The paper's processing steps were these. A statistical classification framework was built to diagnose cytomegalovirus status from the catalog of TCR beta chain sequences. TCRdb took over this immuneACCESS table, retaining in-frame rearrangements with V and J assigned. Such tables are incomplete; in checked studies, under half of the missing clones stem from an unresolved V gene, and the remainder is unexplained. V and J calls and clone size are as listed in that table; D and trimming were resolved from the DNA. This sample lists about 330,000 clones; roughly 89% were detected once. The ten top clones hold around 0.8% of the sample. As concerns this clone: The target of this receptor is not known. No clone much larger than this one lies a single base away; base qualities are absent.

There are 14 amino acids in the CDR3, from cysteine to phenylalanine inclusive. Of the read, only the CDR3 DNA is kept; its 42 bases are in frame from base 1. Per the germline V gene, SGDLS is the CDR1 and YYNGEE is the CDR2. V is pared back by 0 bases and J by 5 bases, with 11 bases lying between the germline termini. The donors belonged to the validation cohort of about 120 subjects, which was separate from the roughly 670-subject first cohort. The sequence links TRBV9 to TRBJ2-5; possibly the D gene is TRBD1, per 7 matching bases. The receptor's source is a woman under 30 in good health and CMV-seronegative. Sequenced: PBMCs. CDR3 loop: CASSVGSGGETQYF. In nucleotide form, the sequence is TGTGCCAGCAGCGTAGGGTCAGGGGGGGAGACCCAGTACTTC.